Following are 29 T cell receptor beta chains from one sample sequenced in a study of molecular identifiers for immune sequencing clone quantification. TCRdb analysed the PCR reads with MiXCR anew, one entry per CDR3 protein. The sample lists some 650,000 distinct CDR3 sequences, just under 20% occurring once. The sample was naive CD8+ T cells from blood, with Jurkat cell RNA spiked in. Subset noted: FACS-sorted CD8+CD4-CCR7+CD45RA+ naive T cells. The origin of the receptors is a human donor in good health. Some libraries in this study had Jurkat cell RNA spiked in.

This chain's CDR3 is CASSMGQGGWDEQFF. CDR3 DNA: TGTGCCAGCAGTATGGGACAGGGGGGGTGGGATGAGCAGTTCTTC. The rearrangement uses TRBV6-5 and TRBJ2-1; TRBD1 agrees at 11 bases. CDR3 size: 15 residues. The germline V gene encodes CDR1 MNHEY and CDR2 SVGAGI. Trimming removed 5 bases from V and 8 bases from J; junction bases left unmatched: 8.

This clonotype appeared many times. The chain's CDR3 is CASSQDSLRTGGTEAFF. In DNA, the CDR3 is TGCGCCAGCAGCCAAGATTCTCTACGGACAGGAGGGACTGAAGCTTTCTTT. The chain joins TRBV4-3 to TRBJ1-1, with 7 nucleotides matching TRBD1. V shed 0 bases, J shed 5 bases, and the junction held 12 bases outside the gene matches. The CDR3 covers 17 residues. Germline-derived CDR1 and CDR2 are LGHNA and YSLEER.

The V gene is TRBV27, the J gene TRBJ2-1; D call uncertain. CDR3 size: 15 residues. V dropped 6 bases and J dropped 3 bases, with 15 bases sitting between them. The germline V gene has CDR1 MNHEY and CDR2 SMNVEV (reference sequence). Here the CDR3 DNA reads TGTGCCAGCAGCCCGCGCGGAGCAATCTACAATGAGCAGTTCTTC. Translated: CASSPRGAIYNEQFF.

This clonotype was recorded many times. This chain uses TRBV7-6 with TRBJ2-3; 14 bases agree with TRBD2. V lost 1 base and J lost 3; bases outside the gene matches: 15. The CDR3 extends over 21 amino acids. The germline V gene encodes CDR1 SGHVS and CDR2 FNYEAQ. CDR3 residues: CASSLDYRATGLAGDTDTQYF. The DNA of the CDR3 is TGTGCCAGCAGCTTAGATTATAGGGCTACGGGACTAGCGGGAGATACAGATACGCAGTATTTT.

This chain connects TRBV6-5 to TRBJ2-7; the D gene is possibly TRBD1 (6 bases). V was pared by 6 bases and J by 3 bases, with 18 bases between. The CDR3 covers 15 residues. Germline CDR1 and CDR2: MNHEY and SVGAGI. The CDR3 nucleotides are TGTGCCAGCAGCTACGGGACATTGGGGGACTACGAGCAGTACTTC. Protein product: CASSYGTLGDYEQYF.

This clonotype was observed at least ten times. Relative to the germline gene, one junction end is altered; a read error may explain this. The chain recombines TRBV11-2 with TRBJ2-5, with 8 bases identical to TRBD2. Germline lookup yields CDR1 SGHAT and CDR2 FQNNGV. This CDR3 is 16 amino acids long. The CDR3 loop reads CASSLGTSRIGETQYF. CDR3 sequence (DNA): TGTGCCAGCAGTTTAGGGACTAGTAGGATTGGAGAGACCCAGTACTTC.

The chain combines TRBV5-1 with TRBJ1-1; possible D gene TRBD1, 6 bases. The CDR3 length is 17 residues. V lost 0 bases, J lost 3 bases, and 18 bases lay in between. Germline-derived CDR1 and CDR2 are SGHRS and YFSETQ. CDR3 DNA: TGCGCCAGCAGCTTGGCCACAGGGAGGGCTGACGACACTGAAGCTTTCTTT. Translating gives CASSLATGRADDTEAFF.

In this sample, this clonotype turned up many times. The chain is built from TRBV6-2 or TRBV6-3 and TRBJ1-1; D perhaps matches TRBD1 (6 bases). Trimming shortened V by 0 bases and J by 3 bases, and 14 bases separated the two germline ends. CDR1 and CDR2 from the germline V gene are MNHEY and SVGEGT. This CDR3 spans 16 amino acids. Here the CDR3 DNA reads TGTGCCAGCAGTTACTCGCAGGGGCCGGCGGACACTGAAGCTTTCTTT. Protein: CASSYSQGPADTEAFF.

Concerning this clonotype: This may be a read error: a much more frequent sequence differs by one nucleotide. No conserved phenylalanine or tryptophan is present at the end of the CDR3, so a read error is the likely explanation. This chain uses TRBV7-2 with TRBJ2-3; 8 bases line up with TRBD2. The CDR3 has 14 residues. V was clipped by 4 bases and J by 4 bases; unmatched bases: 4. Germline assignment: CDR1 SGHTA and CDR2 FQGNSA. CDR3 coding DNA: TGTGCCAGCAGCTCCGGGCGGGGGGCAGATACGCAGTATCTT. Translating gives CASSSGRGADTQYL.

The chain employs TRBV19 and TRBJ2-2; D is uncertain. V dropped 0 bases and J dropped 1 base, with 21 bases sitting between them. The length of the CDR3 is 20 residues. Per the germline V gene, CDR1 is LNHDA and CDR2 is SQIVND (reference sequence). CDR3 sequence reads: CASSIDGRQRVVRNTGELFF. CDR3 sequence (DNA): TGTGCCAGTAGTATAGATGGCAGGCAAAGGGTGGTTCGGAACACCGGGGAGCTGTTTTTT.

This clonotype was counted many times. The genes are TRBV7-8 and TRBJ2-4, with a weak D call TRBD2 (6 bases). Germline-derived CDR1 and CDR2 are SGHVS and FQNEAQ. The CDR3 is 19 amino acids. V dropped 5 bases and J dropped 0 bases, with 23 bases sitting between them. In DNA, the CDR3 is TGTGCCAGCAGCCTAAAGTCCCCGTGGCTAGCGTTAGCCAAAAACATTCAGTACTTC. This encodes CASSLKSPWLALAKNIQYF.

Ten or more counts support this clonotype. This rearrangement joins TRBV3-1 to TRBJ1-1; 7 nucleotides line up with TRBD1. The CDR3 runs 18 residues. The germline CDR1 and CDR2 sequences are LGHDT and YNNKEL (reference sequence). Losses at the gene ends were 4 bases for V and 4 bases for J; bases not matched to a gene: 18. The CDR3 here is CASSLTREWGTARTEAFF. Written as DNA, the CDR3 is TGTGCCAGCAGCCTCACCCGTGAGTGGGGGACAGCACGCACTGAAGCTTTCTTT. The full variable domain, in which reference TRBV3-1 and TRBJ1-1 provide the parts outside the CDR3, is DTAVSQTPKYLVTQMGNDKSIKCEQNLGHDTMYWYKQDSKKFLKIMFSYNNKELIINETVPNRFSPKSPDKAHLNLHINSLELGDSAVYFCASSLTREWGTARTEAFFGQGTRLTVV.

In the case of this clonotype: This sequence may be a read error, since a much larger clone differs from it by one base. The chain recombines TRBV4-3 with TRBJ2-3; 8 bases are a match to TRBD2. The germline gives CDR1 LGHNA, CDR2 YSLEER. This CDR3 has 15 amino acids. CDR3 DNA sequence: TGCGCCAGCAGCCAATATGCGGGGGGCACAGATACGCGGTATTTT. Protein sequence: CASSQYAGGTDTRYF.

This clonotype was observed at least ten times. This chain connects TRBV7-8 to TRBJ1-4; tentatively, D is TRBD1 (6 bases). Germline lookup yields CDR1 SGHVS and CDR2 FQNEAQ. The V gene lost 5 bases and the J gene lost 0 bases, with 16 bases spanning the gap. The CDR3 is 17 residues long. This CDR3 reads CASSPSSRQATNEKLFF. The CDR3 bases are TGTGCCAGCAGCCCGAGCAGCCGACAGGCAACTAATGAAAAACTGTTTTTT.

As concerns this clonotype: This sequence may be a read error, since a much larger clone differs from it by one base. This sequence joins TRBV5-6 and TRBJ2-5, with D tentatively TRBD1 (5 bases). The CDR3 has 14 residues. CDR1 SGHDT and CDR2 YYEEEE come from the germline V gene. This CDR3 is CVSSLDAGQETQYF. The DNA of the CDR3 is TGTGTCAGCAGCTTGGATGCAGGGCAGGAGACCCAGTACTTC.

This clonotype was observed at least ten times. This chain links TRBV7-9 with TRBJ2-7; TRBD2 agrees at 15 bases. The J segment lost 5 bases and the V segment lost 5 bases, leaving 7 bases of the junction unmatched. CDR3 length: 16 amino acids. Germline-derived CDR1 and CDR2 are SEHNR and FQNEAQ (reference sequence). CDR3 DNA sequence: TGTGCCAGCAGCGCCGGACTAGCGGGAGGGGGGCACGAGCAGTACTTC. Its translation: CASSAGLAGGGHEQYF.

On this clonotype: Being one base from a much bigger clone, this may be a read error. This sequence joins TRBV7-9 and TRBJ2-3; the D is unclear. This CDR3 is built from 17 residues. Germline CDR1 is SEHNR and CDR2 is FQNEAQ (reference sequence). Here the CDR3 reads CAGSPLQQISITDTQYF. The DNA of the CDR3 is TGTGCCGGCAGCCCCCTTCAACAGATCTCTATCACAGATACGCAGTATTTT.

This clonotype was observed a handful of times. V is TRBV19 and J is TRBJ2-2; possibly TRBD1 or TRBD2 for D (5 bases each). CDR1 and CDR2 from the germline V gene are LNHDA and SQIVND (reference sequence). V was shortened by 6 bases and J by 6 bases, with 23 bases between the two germline ends. This CDR3 is built from 17 residues. CDR3 amino acids: CASSRKGRGTDPGELFF. CDR3 nucleotide sequence: TGTGCCAGTAGCCGAAAGGGGAGAGGGACGGACCCCGGGGAGCTGTTTTTT. Filled out from reference TRBV19 and TRBJ2-2, the complete variable domain reads DGGITQSPKYLFRKEGQNVTLSCEQNLNHDAMYWYRQDPGQGLRLIYYSQIVNDFQKGDIAEGYSVSREKKESFPLTVTSAQKNPTAFYLCASSRKGRGTDPGELFFGEGSRLTVL.

This clonotype was seen only a few times. The chain carries TRBV29-1 and TRBJ2-1; 7 bases fit TRBD2. V was pared by 7 bases and J by 1 base, with 19 bases of the junction left unmatched. Germline assignment: CDR1 SQVTM and CDR2 ANQGSEA. The CDR3 runs to 18 residues. CDR3 region: CSAEPFVGGPGSYNEQFF. The CDR3 DNA follows: TGCAGCGCCGAACCTTTTGTGGGAGGGCCGGGATCCTACAATGAGCAGTTCTTC.

This clonotype was picked up many times. The rearrangement joins TRBV6-2 or TRBV6-3 to TRBJ2-2; D gene ambiguous. V lost 2 bases and J lost 6, with 1 base in between. Germline V gives CDR1 MNHEY, CDR2 SVGEGT. CDR3 size: 11 residues. The CDR3 region has the DNA TGTGCCAGCAGTTACCCCGGGGAGCTGTTTTTT. It yields the protein CASSYPGELFF.

This clonotype was counted once. A much larger clonotype is one base distant, so this may be a read error. The chain recombines TRBV5-1 with TRBJ2-7, with 7 bases aligning to TRBD1. Germline CDR1 and CDR2: SGHRS and YFSETQ. The CDR3 covers 16 residues. Trimming took 4 bases from V and 3 from J; bases not matched to a gene: 13. The CDR3 nucleotides are TGCGCCAGCAGCGACATCACAGGGGATGGGGACTACGAGCAGTACTTC. The encoded protein is CASSDITGDGDYEQYF.

This clonotype was seen many times. The V and J genes are TRBV6-2 or TRBV6-3 and TRBJ2-3; no firm D call. From germline, CDR1 is MNHEY and CDR2 SVGEGT. V was cut by 5 bases and J by 0 bases, with 15 bases left in between. The CDR3 contains 16 residues. This CDR3 reads CASSGETKSSTDTQYF. The CDR3, as DNA: TGTGCCAGCAGTGGTGAGACAAAAAGTAGCACAGATACGCAGTATTTT.

The chain joins TRBV4-1 to TRBJ2-3, with D possibly called TRBD1 or TRBD2 (5 bases each). CDR1 MGHRA and CDR2 YSYEKL come from the germline V gene. CDR3 size: 16 residues. V lost 6 bases and J 0 bases, leaving 16 bases between the germline ends. In nucleotides, the CDR3 is TGCGCCAGCAGTAGGGGAGATCTACAGAGCACAGATACGCAGTATTTT. It yields the protein CASSRGDLQSTDTQYF.

This clonotype was seen ten or more times. The chain has TRBV6-5 and TRBJ2-2; 7 bases line up with TRBD1. The CDR3 is made up of 13 amino acids. V lost 6 bases to trimming and J lost 5 bases; unmatched junction nucleotides: 3. Germline CDR1 reads MNHEY; CDR2 reads SVGAGI. This CDR3 is CASRMTGTGELFF. The CDR3 DNA follows: TGTGCCAGCAGGATGACAGGGACCGGGGAGCTGTTTTTT.

This clonotype was seen repeatedly, ten times or more. This chain connects TRBV5-6 to TRBJ1-5; D is perhaps TRBD1 (5 bases). From germline, CDR1 is SGHDT and CDR2 YYEEEE. The V end lost 1 base, the J end lost 0 bases, and 14 bases lay between the germline ends. The CDR3 covers 17 residues. CDR3 in amino acids: CASSLRRDAYSNQPQHF. The CDR3, as DNA: TGTGCCAGCAGCTTGAGGAGGGACGCTTATAGCAATCAGCCCCAGCATTTT.

About this clonotype: Given a much more abundant clone one base away, this may be a read error. V and J are TRBV28 and TRBJ2-7; D is uncertain. CDR3 length: 12 amino acids. Germline lookup yields CDR1 MDHEN and CDR2 SYDVKM. Written as DNA, the CDR3 is TGTGCCAGCAGGACTCCATCCTACGAGCGGTACTTC. As protein: CASRTPSYERYF.

This clonotype was seen ten or more times. The chain employs TRBV30 and TRBJ2-1; a weak D match, TRBD2 (5 bases). Trimming took 4 bases from V and 6 from J, leaving 10 bases between them. Germline V gene lookup returns CDR1 GTSNPN and CDR2 SVGIG (reference sequence). The CDR3 extends over 12 amino acids. The CDR3 region is CAWNYGVNEQFF. In nucleotides, the CDR3 is TGTGCCTGGAATTACGGGGTCAATGAGCAGTTCTTC. Based on the CDR3 plus reference TRBV30 and TRBJ2-1, the full variable domain is SQTIHQWPATLVQPVGSPLSLECTVEGTSNPNLYWYRQAAGRGLQLLFYSVGIGQISSEVPQNLSASRPQDRQFILSSKKLLLSDSGFYLCAWNYGVNEQFFGPGTRLTVL.

CDR3 nucleotide sequence: TGCGCCAGCAGCCAAGGGGTAGGGGGTTCCTACGAGCAGTACTTC. The encoded protein is CASSQGVGGSYEQYF. V gene TRBV4-3 combines with J gene TRBJ2-7; tentatively, D is TRBD1 (6 bases). With 1 base removed from V and 1 base from J, the gap between germline ends came to 11 bases. The V gene's germline CDR1 is LGHNA and CDR2 YSLEER. The CDR3 consists of 15 residues.

The chain combines TRBV3-1 with TRBJ2-5; TRBD2 agrees at 7 bases. Germline V gene lookup returns CDR1 LGHDT and CDR2 YNNKEL (reference sequence). The CDR3 consists of 21 residues. V gave up 0 bases and J gave up 4 bases; unmatched junction bases: 23. This CDR3 is CASSQDAMMAGVRPGVETQYF. CDR3 nucleotide sequence: TGTGCCAGCAGCCAAGACGCTATGATGGCGGGAGTAAGGCCCGGTGTAGAGACCCAGTACTTC.